These 14 T cell receptor beta chains originate from one sample sequenced in a study of relationships among human T cell subsets. The T cell receptor alpha and beta CDR3 regions were amplified from mRNA by semiquantitative ARM-PCR. In ARM-PCR, communal superprimers followed tagged nested gene-specific primers for exponential amplification. TCRdb processed the multiplex PCR reads anew with MiXCR; each CDR3 protein has one entry. The table has over 2,500 distinct CDR3 sequences, 82% seen once; the top ten hold roughly 18%. Sequenced sample: total T cells sorted from blood. The receptors shown here come from a man aged 35-49 years in good health.

The rearrangement joins TRBV27 to TRBJ2-7, with D perhaps matching TRBD2 (5 bases). Germline CDR1 is MNHEY and CDR2 is SMNVEV (reference sequence). The CDR3 extends over 13 amino acids. Trimming took off 5 bases at V and 6 bases at J, with 14 bases between the two ends. The DNA for the CDR3 is TGTGCCAGCAGTGGACTGAGTACCCTCGAGCAGTACTTC. Translation gives CASSGLSTLEQYF.

The chain employs TRBV27 and TRBJ2-7; 7 bases map to TRBD1. Losses at the gene ends were 2 bases for V and 0 bases for J; bases not matched to a gene: 7. Germline CDR1 is MNHEY and CDR2 is SMNVEV (reference sequence). CDR3 length: 16 residues. The CDR3 protein is CASSLRTGRSSYEQYF. The DNA of the CDR3 is TGTGCCAGCAGTTTAAGGACAGGCCGTAGCTCCTACGAGCAGTACTTC.

This sequence joins TRBV29-1 and TRBJ2-2, with D possibly being TRBD2 (6 bases). The germline gives CDR1 SQVTM, CDR2 ANQGSEA. This CDR3 is built from 12 residues. V was trimmed by 8 bases and J by 4 bases, leaving 11 bases between them. This chain's CDR3 is CSIGGPTGELFF. The CDR3 DNA follows: TGCAGCATCGGGGGACCCACCGGGGAGCTGTTTTTT.

V usage is TRBV11-2 and J usage is TRBJ2-3, with D possibly matching TRBD2 (5 bases). In germline, CDR1 is SGHAT, CDR2 FQNNGV. V gave up 4 bases and J gave up 3 bases, with 14 bases separating them. The length of the CDR3 is 15 residues. CDR3 in amino acids: CASSSAGSPTDTQYF. The CDR3 region has the DNA TGTGCCAGCAGCTCGGCGGGTAGCCCAACAGATACGCAGTATTTT.

The chain employs TRBV12-3 or TRBV12-4 and TRBJ2-7; 13 positions match TRBD2. There are 16 residues in the CDR3. The V and J ends lost 5 bases and 3 bases, in that order; junction bases with no gene match: 7. The CDR3 loop is CASSGGRLAGGYEQYF. CDR3 coding DNA: TGTGCCAGCAGTGGGGGAAGACTAGCGGGGGGCTACGAGCAGTACTTC.

A few counts support this clonotype. The chain couples TRBV11-2 to TRBJ2-5; either TRBD1 or TRBD2 may fit D (6 bases each). Trimming shortened V by 7 bases and J by 4 bases, and 22 bases separated the two germline ends. Germline values: CDR1 SGHAT, CDR2 FQNNGV. The CDR3 loop spans 16 amino acids. The CDR3 DNA reads as TGTGCCAGCACCCTACTGGAGGGGCGAGGGGGAGAGACCCAGTACTTC. Its translation is CASTLLEGRGGETQYF.

The rearrangement links TRBV11-2 to TRBJ1-1; 9 bases line up with TRBD1. CDR1 and CDR2 (germline): SGHAT, FQNNGV. V trimming: 2 bases; J trimming: 4 bases; junction bases outside the gene matches: 2. This CDR3 region has 14 residues. The CDR3 region has the DNA TGTGCCAGCAGCTTAAGGGACAGGGTCACTGAAGCTTTCTTT. It is translated as CASSLRDRVTEAFF. The full variable domain, with the rest looked up from reference TRBV11-2 and TRBJ1-1, is EAGVAQSPRYKIIEKRQSVAFWCNPISGHATLYWYQQILGQGPKLLIQFQNNGVVDDSQLPKDRFSAERLKGVDSTLKIQPAKLEDSAVYLCASSLRDRVTEAFFGQGTRLTVV.

The chain uses TRBV2 and TRBJ2-1; 8 bases line up with TRBD1. The V and J ends lost 6 bases and 9 bases, in that order; junction bases with no gene match: 4. The CDR3 spans 12 residues. Germline values: CDR1 SNHLY, CDR2 FYNNEI. DNA for the CDR3: TGTGCCAGCAGATCAGGGGGCGGTGAGCAGTTCTTC. This encodes CASRSGGGEQFF.

V and J are TRBV12-3 or TRBV12-4 and TRBJ1-4; D call uncertain. V lost 4 bases and J 4 bases, leaving 10 bases between the germline ends. The CDR3 contains 14 residues. The CDR3 reads CASSYAQLNEKLFF. CDR3 sequence (DNA): TGTGCCAGCAGTTATGCACAGCTTAATGAAAAACTGTTTTTT.

This chain connects TRBV28 to TRBJ2-7; D call uncertain. The germline CDR1 and CDR2 sequences are MDHEN and SYDVKM. The V and J ends lost 7 bases and 2 bases respectively, with 6 bases between them. The CDR3 runs 11 residues. CDR3 loop: CASTKTYEQYF. The CDR3 region has the DNA TGTGCCAGCACCAAAACCTACGAGCAGTACTTC.

This clonotype has only a few counts. The rearrangement joins TRBV12-3 or TRBV12-4 to TRBJ2-7; D assignment may be TRBD1 or TRBD2 (5 bases each). The V and J ends lost 1 base and 0 bases respectively, with 13 bases between them. The CDR3 spans 16 residues. The CDR3 protein is CASSLEGRENSYEQYF. The DNA for the CDR3 is TGTGCCAGCAGTTTAGAGGGACGCGAGAACTCCTACGAGCAGTACTTC.

This clonotype was seen only once. The V call is TRBV6-6, the J call TRBJ2-3; 7 bases match TRBD2. J gave up 2 bases and V 6 bases, and 8 bases lay outside the gene matches. The germline CDR1 and CDR2 sequences are MNHNY and SVGAGI (reference sequence). The CDR3 runs 15 residues. CDR3 DNA: TGTGCCAGCAGCCCAAGCGGGGTGCTCACAGATACGCAGTATTTT. Its protein product is CASSPSGVLTDTQYF.

V and J are TRBV27 and TRBJ2-7; TRBD2 matches at 8 bases. Germline lookup yields CDR1 MNHEY and CDR2 SMNVEV (reference sequence). The CDR3 has 15 amino acids. J was trimmed by 3 bases and V by 4 bases; bases with no gene match: 8. For the CDR3, the DNA is TGTGCCAGCAGTTATAGCGGGGCACCGCACTACGAGCAGTACTTC. It specifies CASSYSGAPHYEQYF.

The gene calls are TRBV27 and TRBJ1-5; 7 bases are a match to TRBD1. The CDR3 has 15 residues. Germline-derived CDR1 and CDR2 are MNHEY and SMNVEV (reference sequence). V lost 4 bases, J lost 0 bases, and 3 bases stayed unmatched. CDR3 DNA: TGTGCCAGCAGTTCCCAGGGGGGTAGCAATCAGCCCCAGCATTTT. This codes for CASSSQGGSNQPQHF.